These 15 T cell receptor beta chains came from one sample sequenced in a study of T cell responses to AZD1222 COVID-19 vaccine. TCRdb keeps only in-frame clones here, not all; method: immunoSEQ multiplex PCR. This sample has around 85,000 clones, with 80% to 90% found just once. Sequencing was performed on peripheral blood, taken on day 0 of AZD1222 vaccination. These receptors were taken from an adult in good health.

The genes are TRBV5-1 and TRBJ1-6, with D uncertain. The CDR3 has 16 residues. V was trimmed by 4 bases and J by 0 bases, leaving 11 bases between them. Germline assignment: CDR1 SGHRS and CDR2 YFSETQ. The DNA of the CDR3 is TGCGCCAGCAGCCCTGGGGTTCCCTCCTATAATTCACCCCTCCACTTT. It codes for CASSPGVPSYNSPLHF.

V gene TRBV7-6 combines with J gene TRBJ2-5, with 15 bases fitting TRBD2. From germline, CDR1 is SGHVS and CDR2 FNYEAQ. This CDR3 has 16 residues. V was pared by 5 bases and J by 6 bases, with 7 bases of the junction left unmatched. CDR3 coding DNA: TGTGCCAGCAGCCCCGGACTAGCGGGAGGGGGAAAGACCCAGTACTTC. Its translation is CASSPGLAGGGKTQYF. The full variable domain, completed using reference TRBV7-6 and TRBJ2-5, is GAGVSQSPRYKVTKRGQDVALRCDPISGHVSLYWYRQALGQGPEFLTYFNYEAQQDKSGLPNDRFSAERPEGSISTLTIQRTEQRDSAMYRCASSPGLAGGGKTQYFGPGTRLLVL.

The chain is built from TRBV23-1 and TRBJ1-2, with 8 bases lining up with TRBD1. TRBV23-1 is assigned to the ORF class and has an uncertain function. Losses at the gene ends were 3 bases for V and 2 bases for J; bases not matched to a gene: 8. There are 16 residues in the CDR3. The CDR3 is CASSQPDRGQNYGYTF. CDR3 nucleotide sequence: TGCGCCAGCAGTCAGCCCGACAGGGGACAAAACTATGGCTACACCTTC.

The chain joins TRBV3-1 (or the pseudogene TRBV3-2) to TRBJ1-1; D possibly corresponds to TRBD1 (6 bases). The germline V gene has CDR1 LGHDT and CDR2 YNNKEL (reference sequence). The V gene lost 5 bases and the J gene lost 1 base, with 11 bases spanning the gap. This CDR3 is 14 amino acids long. CDR3 loop: CASSYRTENTEAFF. The CDR3 nucleotides are TGTGCCAGCAGCTATCGGACAGAGAACACTGAAGCTTTCTTT.

The chain joins TRBV18 to TRBJ1-2; 7 bases fit TRBD1. CDR3 length equals 12 residues. Germline V gene lookup returns CDR1 KGHSH and CDR2 LQKENI. The V segment lost 2 bases and the J segment 8 bases; nucleotides outside the gene matches: 2. For the CDR3, the DNA is TGTGCCAGCTCACCAGGGACAGTAGGCTACACCTTC. Its protein is CASSPGTVGYTF.

This sequence joins TRBV18 and TRBJ2-5, with D possibly being TRBD2 (5 bases). V gave up 1 base and J gave up 5 bases, with 11 bases separating them. The CDR3 runs to 14 residues. Germline CDR1 reads KGHSH; CDR2 reads LQKENI. The CDR3 region is CASSPQRATETQYF. As DNA, the CDR3 is TGTGCCAGCTCACCACAGAGGGCTACGGAGACCCAGTACTTC.

Details on this clone: One junction end disagrees with the germline gene, perhaps due to a read error. The V call is TRBV6-5, the J call TRBJ1-6; a possible D gene is TRBD1 (5 bases). Germline V gene lookup returns CDR1 MNHEY and CDR2 SVGAGI. The CDR3 covers 14 residues. The chain's CDR3 is CASRDSSSNSPLHF. CDR3 nucleotides: TGTGCCAGTCGGGACTCATCCTCTAATTCACCCCTCCACTTT.

This clone has only one observation. The rearrangement links TRBV6-5 to TRBJ1-6; D may be TRBD1 (5 bases). V was cut by 0 bases and J by 8 bases, with 11 bases left in between. CDR3 length: 15 residues. Germline V gene sequence: CDR1 MNHEY, CDR2 SVGAGI. This chain's CDR3 is CASSYSSQGDSPLHF. Here the CDR3 DNA reads TGTGCCAGCAGTTACTCGAGCCAGGGCGATTCACCCCTCCACTTT.

The genes are TRBV5-8 and TRBJ1-2, with D unresolved. Germline values: CDR1 SGHTS, CDR2 YDEGEE. Between the trimmed V and J ends, which lost 0 bases and 0 bases, there was a span of 12 bases. This CDR3 spans 16 amino acids. The DNA for the CDR3 is TGTGCCAGCAGCTTGGCATGGGGTCCCCCTAACTATGGCTACACCTTC. Protein product: CASSLAWGPPNYGYTF.

The rearrangement links TRBV6-4 to TRBJ2-6; tentative D call: TRBD1 (5 bases). Germline CDR1 MRHNA, CDR2 SNTAGT. This CDR3 comprises 15 residues. Trimming took off 2 bases at V and 2 bases at J, with 7 bases between the two ends. The DNA for the CDR3 is TGTGCCAGCAGTGACCAGGGCACTGGGGCCAACGTCCTGACTTTC. Its protein product is CASSDQGTGANVLTF.

This chain uses TRBV7-8 with TRBJ2-3, with 7 bases lining up with TRBD2. The CDR3 has 15 residues. Trimming at V came to 0 bases and at J to 4 bases, leaving 4 bases not matched to a gene. The germline V gene encodes CDR1 SGHVS and CDR2 FQNEAQ. CDR3 coding DNA: TGTGCCAGCAGCTTAGCGGCGGGAGTGTCAGATACGCAGTATTTT. It yields the protein CASSLAAGVSDTQYF.

The gene calls are TRBV12-3 or TRBV12-4 and TRBJ1-6, with D unclear. V gave up 2 bases and J gave up 10 bases, with 6 bases separating them. The CDR3 consists of 12 residues. CDR3 in amino acids: CASSLLGSPLHF. The DNA of the CDR3 is TGTGCCAGCAGTTTACTCGGGTCACCCCTCCACTTT.

V gene TRBV6-5 combines with J gene TRBJ1-1; D not resolved. Trimming removed 5 bases from V and 10 bases from J, with 14 bases in between. CDR1 MNHEY and CDR2 SVGAGI come from the germline V gene. This CDR3 spans 12 amino acids. CDR3 sequence reads: CASSPPEKGAFF. The CDR3, as DNA: TGTGCCAGCAGTCCTCCCGAAAAGGGAGCTTTCTTT.

The rearrangement links TRBV21-1 to TRBJ2-1; the D call of TRBD2 is as the table states it, not checked on the DNA. TRBV21-1 represents a pseudogene. This CDR3 is 14 amino acids long. The CDR3 DNA sequence: TGTGCCAGCAGCAAAGGGGGACTAGGGAATGAGCAGTTCTTC. It encodes CASSKGGLGNEQFF.

The chain joins TRBV5-8 to TRBJ2-7, with 7 bases matching TRBD1. CDR3 length equals 15 residues. The germline CDR1 and CDR2 sequences are SGHTS and YDEGEE. Trimming cost V 4 bases and J 3 bases; bases outside gene matches: 10. CDR3 DNA sequence: TGTGCCAGCAGCCCCTCCGGGACAGCCTTCTACGAGCAGTACTTC. This encodes CASSPSGTAFYEQYF.